These 9 T cell receptor beta chains were sequenced from one sample in a study of cytomegalovirus exposure and HLA in healthy donors. PCR used 60 Vbeta primers and 13 Jbeta primers. The data were produced by immunoSEQ multiplex PCR, yet TCRdb's version contains in-frame clones alone and is incomplete. The data hold 150,000 to 160,000 clones, with 74% observed a single time. The sample consisted of PBMCs. The receptors derive from a man younger than 40 in good health and CMV-seronegative.

The gene calls are TRBV4-1 and TRBJ1-2, with D hard to call. V lost 1 base and J 3 bases, leaving 9 bases between the germline ends. Germline values: CDR1 MGHRA, CDR2 YSYEKL. CDR3 length equals 14 residues. CDR3 in amino acids: CASSQVERDYGYTF. CDR3 DNA sequence: TGCGCCAGCAGCCAAGTGGAGCGGGACTATGGCTACACCTTC.

The chain recombines TRBV5-5 with TRBJ1-1; 9 bases are a match to TRBD1. V was pared by 0 bases and J by 4 bases, with 4 bases of the junction left unmatched. This CDR3 comprises 15 residues. The germline V gene encodes CDR1 SGHKS and CDR2 YYEKEE (reference sequence). CDR3 residues: CASSLVVTGGTEAFF. CDR3 DNA sequence: TGTGCCAGCAGCTTGGTGGTGACAGGGGGCACTGAAGCTTTCTTT.

The chain links TRBV19 to TRBJ2-7, with a tentative D call TRBD2 (6 bases). The CDR3 has 11 amino acids. The V end lost 10 bases, the J end lost 7 bases, and 14 bases lay between the germline ends. Germline V lookup: CDR1 LNHDA, CDR2 SQIVND (reference sequence). CDR3 sequence reads: CATAEGIEQYF. The CDR3 nucleotides read TGTGCCACTGCGGAGGGGATAGAGCAGTACTTC.

The chain couples TRBV11-2 to TRBJ2-7; TRBD1 might be the D (6 bases). The CDR3 sequence is 15 residues long. V dropped 6 bases and J dropped 4 bases, with 19 bases sitting between them. Germline CDR1 and CDR2: SGHAT and FQNNGV. The CDR3 sequence is CASRNSYRDPYEQYF. CDR3 DNA sequence: TGTGCCAGCAGGAACAGTTACAGGGACCCATACGAGCAGTACTTC.

This chain connects TRBV5-4 to TRBJ1-1, with D perhaps TRBD1 (5 bases). The CDR3 has 16 amino acids. Germline CDR1 reads SGHNT; CDR2 reads YYREEE (reference sequence). The germline V and J ends were trimmed by 0 bases and 0 bases, with 12 bases remaining between them. Here the CDR3 reads CASSLASGVMNTEAFF. The CDR3 DNA reads TGTGCCAGCAGCTTGGCCTCGGGGGTTATGAACACTGAAGCTTTCTTT.

This clone was picked up a small number of times. The chain couples TRBV4-3 to TRBJ2-1; 14 bases are a match to TRBD2. The CDR3 has 16 residues. With V trimmed by 3 bases and J by 7 bases, 5 bases remained unmatched. Per the germline V gene, CDR1 is LGHNA and CDR2 is YSLEER. CDR3 in amino acids: CASSQTSGGAGNEQFF. In DNA form, the CDR3 reads TGCGCCAGCAGCCAGACTAGCGGGGGGGCGGGTAATGAGCAGTTCTTC.

Note on this clone: Germline is not matched at one junction end, which may reflect a read error. The chain uses TRBV4-3 and TRBJ1-2; TRBD1 agrees at 8 bases. The CDR3 totals 19 residues. Looked up from germline, CDR1 is LGHNA and CDR2 is YSLEER. The CDR3 DNA follows: TGCGCCAGCAGCCAAGATCCCCCTCCGGGGACAGGTTGGGGCTATGGCTACCCCTTC. Its translation is CASSQDPPPGTGWGYGYPF.

This chain connects TRBV5-1 to TRBJ1-6; 7 bases align to TRBD1. The CDR3 extends over 14 amino acids. CDR1 and CDR2 from the germline V gene are SGHRS and YFSETQ. The junction had 4 bases not matched to a gene; V was cut back by 6 bases and J by 4 bases. CDR3 nucleotides: TGCGCCAGCACGTCAGGGGGGTATAATTCACCCCTCCACTTT. Translating gives CASTSGGYNSPLHF. The complete variable domain, with remaining parts taken from reference TRBV5-1 and TRBJ1-6, reads KAGVTQTPRYLIKTRGQQVTLSCSPISGHRSVSWYQQTPGQGLQFLFEYFSETQRNKGNFPGRFSGRQFSNSRSEMNVSTLELGDSALYLCASTSGGYNSPLHFGNGTRLTVT.

The chain combines TRBV4-3 with TRBJ2-3; D is possibly TRBD2 (6 bases). This CDR3 comprises 12 residues. The germline V gene encodes CDR1 LGHNA and CDR2 YSLEER. The V end was cut by 3 bases, the J end by 6 bases, with 7 bases between. The CDR3 loop reads CASSQTRDTQYF. Written as DNA, the CDR3 is TGCGCCAGCAGCCAGACTAGGGATACGCAGTATTTT.